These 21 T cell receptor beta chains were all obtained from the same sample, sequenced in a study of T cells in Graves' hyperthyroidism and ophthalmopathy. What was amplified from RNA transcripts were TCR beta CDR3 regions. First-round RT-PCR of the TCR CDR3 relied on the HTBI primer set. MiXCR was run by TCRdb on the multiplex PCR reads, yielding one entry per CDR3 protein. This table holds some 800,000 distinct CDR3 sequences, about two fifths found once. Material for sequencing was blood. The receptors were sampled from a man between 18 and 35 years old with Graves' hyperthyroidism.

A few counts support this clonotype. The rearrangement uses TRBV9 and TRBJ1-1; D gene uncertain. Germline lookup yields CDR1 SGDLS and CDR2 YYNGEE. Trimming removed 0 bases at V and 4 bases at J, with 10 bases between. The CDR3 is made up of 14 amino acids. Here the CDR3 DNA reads TGTGCCAGCAGCGTAGCTGGGTTGTCCACTGAAGCTTTCTTT. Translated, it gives CASSVAGLSTEAFF.

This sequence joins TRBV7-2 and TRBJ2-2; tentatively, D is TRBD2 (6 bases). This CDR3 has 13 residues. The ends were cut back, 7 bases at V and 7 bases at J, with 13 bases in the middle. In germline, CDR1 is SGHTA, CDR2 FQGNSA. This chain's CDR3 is CASTPSENGELFF. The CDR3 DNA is TGTGCCAGCACACCTAGCGAGAACGGGGAGCTGTTTTTT.

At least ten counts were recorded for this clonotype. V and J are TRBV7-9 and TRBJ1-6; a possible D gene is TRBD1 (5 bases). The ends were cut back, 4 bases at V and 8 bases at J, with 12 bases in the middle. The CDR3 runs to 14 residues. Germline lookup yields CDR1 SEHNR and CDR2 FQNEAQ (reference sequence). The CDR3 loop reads CASSSQGFYSPLHF. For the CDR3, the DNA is TGTGCCAGCAGCTCCCAGGGTTTTTATTCACCCCTCCACTTT.

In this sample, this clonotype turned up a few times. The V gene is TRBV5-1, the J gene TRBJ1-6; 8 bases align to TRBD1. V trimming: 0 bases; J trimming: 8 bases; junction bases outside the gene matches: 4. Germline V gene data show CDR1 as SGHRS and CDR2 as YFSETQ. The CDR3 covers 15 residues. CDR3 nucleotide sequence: TGCGCCAGCAGCTTGGCCGCGGACAGGGATTCACCCCTCCACTTT. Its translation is CASSLAADRDSPLHF.

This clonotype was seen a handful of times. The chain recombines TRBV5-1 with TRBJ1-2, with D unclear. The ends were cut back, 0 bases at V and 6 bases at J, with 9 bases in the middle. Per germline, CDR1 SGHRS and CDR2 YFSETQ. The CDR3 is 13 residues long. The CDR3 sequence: CASSLAQLDGYTF. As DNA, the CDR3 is TGCGCCAGCAGCTTGGCTCAGCTAGATGGCTACACCTTC.

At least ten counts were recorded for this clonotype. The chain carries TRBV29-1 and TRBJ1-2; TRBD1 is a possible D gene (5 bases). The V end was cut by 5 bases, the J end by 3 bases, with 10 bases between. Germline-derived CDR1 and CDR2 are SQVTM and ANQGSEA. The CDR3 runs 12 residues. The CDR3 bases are TGCAGCGTTTTACAACAGGACTATGGCTACACCTTC. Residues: CSVLQQDYGYTF.

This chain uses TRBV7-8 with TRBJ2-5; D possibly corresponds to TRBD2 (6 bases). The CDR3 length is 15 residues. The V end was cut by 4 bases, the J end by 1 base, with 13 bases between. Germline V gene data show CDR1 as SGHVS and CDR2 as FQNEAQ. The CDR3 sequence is CASSYRTIGQETQYF. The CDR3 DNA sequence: TGTGCCAGCAGCTACCGGACTATCGGCCAAGAGACCCAGTACTTC.

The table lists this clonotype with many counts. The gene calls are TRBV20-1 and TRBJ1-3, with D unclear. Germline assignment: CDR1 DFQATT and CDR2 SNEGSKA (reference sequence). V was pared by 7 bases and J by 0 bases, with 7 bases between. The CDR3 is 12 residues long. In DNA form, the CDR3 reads TGCAGTGTCCATATCTCTGGAAACACCATATATTTT. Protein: CSVHISGNTIYF.

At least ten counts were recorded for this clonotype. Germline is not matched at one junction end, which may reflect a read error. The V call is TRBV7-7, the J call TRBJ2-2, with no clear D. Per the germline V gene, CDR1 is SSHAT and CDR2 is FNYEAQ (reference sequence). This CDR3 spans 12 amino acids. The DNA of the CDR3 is TGTGCTAGCAGCTTAGCCTCCGGGGAGCTGTTTTTT. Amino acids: CASSLASGELFF.

This CDR3 is CASSPIPQGSGEQYF. The CDR3 DNA follows: TGTGCCAGCAGCCCTATTCCTCAGGGCTCGGGAGAGCAGTACTTC. The chain recombines TRBV7-2 with TRBJ2-7, with D perhaps TRBD1 or TRBD2 (5 bases each). V was cut by 5 bases and J by 7 bases, with 21 bases left in between. Germline V gives CDR1 SGHTA, CDR2 FQGNSA. The CDR3 contains 15 residues.

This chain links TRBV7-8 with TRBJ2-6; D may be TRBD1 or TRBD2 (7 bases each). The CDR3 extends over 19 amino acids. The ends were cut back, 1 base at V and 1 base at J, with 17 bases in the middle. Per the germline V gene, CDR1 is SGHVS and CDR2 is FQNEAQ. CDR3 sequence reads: CASSLGGAGTESGANVLTF. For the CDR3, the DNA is TGTGCCAGCAGCTTAGGGGGAGCGGGGACAGAGTCTGGGGCCAACGTCCTGACTTTC.

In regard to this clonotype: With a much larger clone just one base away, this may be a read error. In DNA form, the CDR3 reads TGTGCCAGCAGCTCCACCTTGGCCCTGAACACTGAAGCTTTCTTT. Its translation: CASSSTLALNTEAFF. The chain joins TRBV9 to TRBJ1-1; no definite D call. Looked up from germline, CDR1 is SGDLS and CDR2 is YYNGEE. The CDR3 is 15 amino acids. V lost 4 bases and J 0 bases, leaving 13 bases between the germline ends.

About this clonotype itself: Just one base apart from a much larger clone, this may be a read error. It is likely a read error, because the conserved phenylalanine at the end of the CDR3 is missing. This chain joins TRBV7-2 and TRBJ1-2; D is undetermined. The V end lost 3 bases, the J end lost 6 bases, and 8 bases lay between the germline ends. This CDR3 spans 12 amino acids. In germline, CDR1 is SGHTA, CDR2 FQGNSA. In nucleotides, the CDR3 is TGTGCCAGCAGCTTTACGGGAAATGGCTACACCTTA. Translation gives CASSFTGNGYTL.

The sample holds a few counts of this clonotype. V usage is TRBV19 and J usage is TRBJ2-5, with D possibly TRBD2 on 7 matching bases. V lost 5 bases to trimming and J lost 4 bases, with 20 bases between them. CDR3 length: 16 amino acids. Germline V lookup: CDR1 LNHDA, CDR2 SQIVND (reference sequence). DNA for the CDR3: TGTGCCAGTAGTCACCCCGGTGGGGGGGGCCGAGAGACCCAGTACTTC. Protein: CASSHPGGGGRETQYF.

CDR3 coding DNA: TGCGCCAGCGCTGGACAGGTCTTTGGCTACACCTTC. It yields the protein CASAGQVFGYTF. This chain uses TRBV5-1 with TRBJ1-2, with TRBD1 matching 7 bases. The CDR3 has 12 residues. Per the germline V gene, CDR1 is SGHRS and CDR2 is YFSETQ. Germline trimming cut 7 bases from V and 7 bases from J; bases unmatched to any gene: 7.

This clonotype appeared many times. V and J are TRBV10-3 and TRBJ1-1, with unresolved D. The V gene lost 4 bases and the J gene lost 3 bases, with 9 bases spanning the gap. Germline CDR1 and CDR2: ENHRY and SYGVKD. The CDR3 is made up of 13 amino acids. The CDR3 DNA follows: TGTGCCATCAGTGGAGCCCAAGACACTGAAGCTTTCTTT. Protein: CAISGAQDTEAFF.

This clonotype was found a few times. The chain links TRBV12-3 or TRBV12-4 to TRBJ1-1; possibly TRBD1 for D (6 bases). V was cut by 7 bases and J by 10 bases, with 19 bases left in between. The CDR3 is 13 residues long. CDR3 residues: CASTFRGYGGAFF. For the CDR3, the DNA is TGTGCCAGCACCTTCAGGGGTTACGGTGGAGCTTTCTTT.

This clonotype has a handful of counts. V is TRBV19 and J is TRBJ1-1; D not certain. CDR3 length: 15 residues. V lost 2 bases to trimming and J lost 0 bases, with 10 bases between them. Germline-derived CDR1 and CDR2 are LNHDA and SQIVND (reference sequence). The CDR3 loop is CASSITLVVNTEAFF. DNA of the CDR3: TGTGCCAGTAGTATAACCCTGGTAGTGAACACTGAAGCTTTCTTT. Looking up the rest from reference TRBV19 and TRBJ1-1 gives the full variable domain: DGGITQSPKYLFRKEGQNVTLSCEQNLNHDAMYWYRQDPGQGLRLIYYSQIVNDFQKGDIAEGYSVSREKKESFPLTVTSAQKNPTAFYLCASSITLVVNTEAFFGQGTRLTVV.

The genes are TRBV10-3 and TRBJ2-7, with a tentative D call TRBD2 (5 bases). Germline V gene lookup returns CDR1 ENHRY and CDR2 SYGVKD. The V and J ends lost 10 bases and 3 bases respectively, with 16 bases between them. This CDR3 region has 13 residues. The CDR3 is CASEGLTRYEQYF. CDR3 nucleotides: TGTGCCAGCGAAGGACTGACGCGCTACGAGCAGTACTTC.

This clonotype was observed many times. CDR3 protein: CASTPPYYDGYTF. The CDR3 bases are TGTGCCAGCACTCCCCCATATTACGATGGCTACACCTTC. This rearrangement joins TRBV7-9 to TRBJ1-2; D gene ambiguous. Per the germline V gene, CDR1 is SEHNR and CDR2 is FQNEAQ (reference sequence). CDR3 length: 13 residues. Trimming removed 7 bases at V and 6 bases at J, with 15 bases between.

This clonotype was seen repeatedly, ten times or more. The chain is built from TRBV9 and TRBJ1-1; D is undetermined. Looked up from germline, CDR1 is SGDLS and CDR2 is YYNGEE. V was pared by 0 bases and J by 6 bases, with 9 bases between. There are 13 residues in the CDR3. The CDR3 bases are TGTGCCAGCAGCGTAGGTTCCGGGTCTGAAGCTTTCTTT. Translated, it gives CASSVGSGSEAFF. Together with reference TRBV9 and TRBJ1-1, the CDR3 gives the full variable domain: DSGVTQTPKHLITATGQRVTLRCSPRSGDLSVYWYQQSLDQGLQFLIQYYNGEERAKGNILERFSAQQFPDLHSELNLSSLELGDSALYFCASSVGSGSEAFFGQGTRLTVV.